The 29 T cell receptor beta chains presented below share a single source sample, sequenced in a study of T cells after yellow fever vaccination. TCRdb re-called the 5' RACE reads through MiXCR, storing one row per CDR3 protein. The profile covers hundreds of thousands of distinct CDR3 sequences, with roughly 5% appearing a single time and roughly 3% taken by the ten largest. The sequencing used CD4+ T cells sorted from PBMCs, collected on the day of the yellow fever booster vaccination. The receptors come from a man between 18 and 35 years old who received the YFV17D yellow fever vaccine.

This clonotype has only a few counts. V is TRBV5-1 and J is TRBJ2-3; possible D gene TRBD1, 6 bases. The ends were cut back, 4 bases at V and 2 bases at J, with 8 bases in the middle. The CDR3 has 13 residues. The germline gives CDR1 SGHRS, CDR2 YFSETQ. The DNA for the CDR3 is TGCGCCAGCAGCGAGGGGGTCACAGATACGCAGTATTTT. Translating it yields CASSEGVTDTQYF.

The chain links TRBV12-3 or TRBV12-4 to TRBJ2-5, with TRBD2 identical over 12 bases. With 6 bases clipped from V and 8 bases from J, the junction kept 10 bases outside the gene matches. The CDR3 has 15 residues. CDR3 region: CASRASGGEKSTQYF. The DNA for the CDR3 is TGTGCCAGCAGAGCTAGCGGGGGGGAGAAGAGCACCCAGTACTTC.

The chain recombines TRBV19 with TRBJ2-2, with 8 bases fitting TRBD1. With V trimmed by 6 bases and J by 4 bases, 10 bases remained unmatched. This CDR3 region has 16 residues. In germline, CDR1 is LNHDA, CDR2 SQIVND (reference sequence). The CDR3 loop is CASRGQAGRGTGELFF. In DNA form, the CDR3 reads TGTGCCAGTAGGGGACAGGCTGGACGGGGCACCGGGGAGCTGTTTTTT.

Ten or more counts support this clonotype. The chain recombines TRBV12-3 or TRBV12-4 with TRBJ2-5; 9 bases are a match to TRBD2. This CDR3 is built from 17 residues. V lost 3 bases to trimming and J lost 7 bases; unmatched junction nucleotides: 15. The CDR3 nucleotides read TGTGCCAGCAGTTTTAGATCGAGCGGGGGGCCCGTGGGGACCCAGTACTTC. It yields the protein CASSFRSSGGPVGTQYF.

This clonotype was counted a few times. The chain uses TRBV18 and TRBJ1-6; D uncertain. V lost 4 bases, J lost 5 bases, and 15 bases lay in between. CDR3 length: 16 amino acids. Looked up from germline, CDR1 is KGHSH and CDR2 is LQKENI. CDR3 region: CASSLTSGPDNSPLHF. CDR3 in DNA: TGTGCCAGCTCACTAACGTCCGGGCCGGATAATTCACCCCTCCACTTT.

The chain joins TRBV4-3 to TRBJ1-1, with TRBD1 identical over 7 bases. The V gene end was trimmed by 0 bases and the J gene end by 3 bases; junction bases not matched to a gene: 7. This CDR3 contains 16 residues. Germline V CDR1 and CDR2: LGHNA, YSLEER. The CDR3 loop reads CASSQDLRQGDTEAFF. The CDR3, as DNA: TGCGCCAGCAGCCAAGATCTAAGACAGGGAGACACTGAAGCTTTCTTT.

On this clonotype: This may come from a read error, since a much larger clone is one base off. V usage is TRBV20-1 and J usage is TRBJ1-2, with D unclear. V shed 4 bases and J shed 0 bases, with 9 bases lying between them. The CDR3 contains 13 residues. The germline V gene encodes CDR1 DFQATT and CDR2 SNEGSKA (reference sequence). CDR3 nucleotide sequence: TGCAGTGCTAACGAGGTAGCTAACTATGGCTACACCTTC. The encoded protein is CSANEVANYGYTF.

The CDR3: CSASRTSGGANEQFF. For the CDR3, the DNA is TGCAGTGCTAGCCGGACTAGCGGGGGGGCCAATGAGCAGTTCTTC. The chain carries TRBV20-1 and TRBJ2-1, with 15 bases identical to TRBD2. Germline trimming cut 3 bases from V and 6 bases from J; bases unmatched to any gene: 3. From germline, CDR1 is DFQATT and CDR2 SNEGSKA (reference sequence). This CDR3 comprises 15 residues.

There are many counts of this clonotype. V usage is TRBV3-1 and J usage is TRBJ1-5; D might be TRBD1 (5 bases). This CDR3 is 12 amino acids long. V was shortened by 2 bases and J by 13 bases, with 12 bases between the two germline ends. Germline V gives CDR1 LGHDT, CDR2 YNNKEL (reference sequence). The CDR3 DNA follows: TGTGCCAGCAGCCAATGGGGGAGCCTGCAGCATTTT. Amino acid sequence: CASSQWGSLQHF. Full variable domain (missing parts from reference TRBV3-1 and TRBJ1-5): DTAVSQTPKYLVTQMGNDKSIKCEQNLGHDTMYWYKQDSKKFLKIMFSYNNKELIINETVPNRFSPKSPDKAHLNLHINSLELGDSAVYFCASSQWGSLQHFGDGTRLSIL.

This rearrangement joins TRBV19 to TRBJ2-3, with a tentative D call TRBD1 (6 bases). The V gene's germline CDR1 is LNHDA and CDR2 SQIVND (reference sequence). The CDR3 is 12 residues long. Trimming took off 4 bases at V and 6 bases at J, with 8 bases between the two ends. CDR3 nucleotides: TGTGCCAGTAGTACAGGGGTGGATACGCAGTATTTT. Amino acids: CASSTGVDTQYF.

The chain links TRBV20-1 to TRBJ1-2; tentative D call: TRBD1 (5 bases). The V gene lost 6 bases and the J gene lost 2 bases, with 7 bases spanning the gap. The CDR3 totals 11 residues. Germline V lookup: CDR1 DFQATT, CDR2 SNEGSKA (reference sequence). CDR3 in amino acids: CSAGGNYGYTF. The DNA of the CDR3 is TGCAGTGCCGGGGGAAACTATGGCTACACCTTC.

This clonotype was recorded many times. The chain employs TRBV29-1 and TRBJ2-3; weak D call: TRBD1 (6 bases). The CDR3 runs to 16 residues. Trimming pared 7 bases from V and 2 bases from J, leaving 22 bases between. Germline V lookup: CDR1 SQVTM, CDR2 ANQGSEA. The CDR3 here is CSAIDRLSGYTDTQYF. The CDR3 DNA reads as TGCAGCGCCATCGACAGGTTGAGCGGATACACAGATACGCAGTATTTT.

The J gene is TRBJ1-1, the V gene TRBV4-3; D is undetermined. This CDR3 has 14 residues. V lost 0 bases and J 4 bases, leaving 9 bases between the germline ends. The germline V gene has CDR1 LGHNA and CDR2 YSLEER. The CDR3 sequence: CASSQEKGGTEAFF. The CDR3, as DNA: TGCGCCAGCAGCCAAGAGAAGGGTGGCACTGAAGCTTTCTTT.

This clonotype was counted ten times or more. This chain uses TRBV20-1 with TRBJ2-3; either TRBD1 or TRBD2 may fit D (6 bases each). The CDR3 covers 12 residues. Germline V gene data show CDR1 as DFQATT and CDR2 as SNEGSKA (reference sequence). The V gene lost 3 bases and the J gene lost 6 bases, with 10 bases spanning the gap. CDR3 DNA sequence: TGCAGTGCTAGCCCCGGGGGCGATACGCAGTATTTT. Its translation: CSASPGGDTQYF.

This sequence joins TRBV5-4 and TRBJ1-1, with 9 positions matching TRBD1. The CDR3 length is 14 residues. Germline V gives CDR1 SGHNT, CDR2 YYREEE (reference sequence). Trimming at V came to 5 bases and at J to 6 bases, leaving 8 bases not matched to a gene. The DNA for the CDR3 is TGTGCCAGCAGTTCCACAGGGGGCGGTGCTGAAGCTTTCTTT. Translated: CASSSTGGGAEAFF.

This sequence joins TRBV11-2 and TRBJ1-1; D ambiguous. This CDR3 is built from 14 residues. Between the trimmed V and J ends, which lost 0 bases and 3 bases, there was a span of 8 bases. The germline CDR1 and CDR2 sequences are SGHAT and FQNNGV. The CDR3 here is CASSLDQWDTEAFF. DNA of the CDR3: TGTGCCAGCAGCTTAGACCAGTGGGACACTGAAGCTTTCTTT. The complete variable domain, with remaining parts taken from reference TRBV11-2 and TRBJ1-1, reads EAGVAQSPRYKIIEKRQSVAFWCNPISGHATLYWYQQILGQGPKLLIQFQNNGVVDDSQLPKDRFSAERLKGVDSTLKIQPAKLEDSAVYLCASSLDQWDTEAFFGQGTRLTVV.

In this sample, this clonotype turned up many times. This chain uses TRBV11-2 with TRBJ1-4; a weak D match, TRBD1 (5 bases). The germline gives CDR1 SGHAT, CDR2 FQNNGV. Trimming stripped 5 bases from V and 3 bases from J, with 13 bases between. The CDR3 spans 15 residues. CDR3 nucleotide sequence: TGTGCCAGCAGCCCCCGCGGGGACCCTAATGAAAAACTGTTTTTT. Protein: CASSPRGDPNEKLFF.

This clonotype was counted at least ten times. The chain uses TRBV15 and TRBJ2-2; 7 bases line up with TRBD1. The CDR3 is 13 residues long. Germline CDR1 is LNHNV and CDR2 is YYDKDF (reference sequence). Trimming removed 5 bases from V and 6 bases from J; junction bases left unmatched: 3. The CDR3 DNA reads as TGTGCCACCAGCCCTGACAGGGCCGGGGAGCTGTTTTTT. It codes for CATSPDRAGELFF.

The chain has TRBV29-1 and TRBJ2-3, with 15 bases matching TRBD2. Losses at the gene ends were 5 bases for V and 10 bases for J; bases not matched to a gene: 7. Germline assignment: CDR1 SQVTM and CDR2 ANQGSEA. This CDR3 has 14 amino acids. CDR3 in DNA: TGCAGCGTTTCGCGGACTAGCGGGGGGGGAGCGCAGTATTTT. It codes for CSVSRTSGGGAQYF.

V is TRBV7-6 and J is TRBJ2-5, with 13 bases fitting TRBD2. The CDR3 covers 18 residues. The germline V gene encodes CDR1 SGHVS and CDR2 FNYEAQ. V trimming: 5 bases; J trimming: 2 bases; junction bases outside the gene matches: 11. The CDR3 spells CASSPTSGGAVGQETQYF. CDR3 DNA: TGTGCCAGCAGCCCTACTAGCGGGGGGGCCGTGGGACAAGAGACCCAGTACTTC.

Worth noting for this clonotype: Possible read error: a much larger clone is one base away. The chain joins TRBV20-1 to TRBJ2-1; 10 bases line up with TRBD2. V was pared by 7 bases and J by 7 bases, with 7 bases of the junction left unmatched. The V gene's germline CDR1 is DFQATT and CDR2 SNEGSKA (reference sequence). The CDR3 is made up of 13 amino acids. The CDR3 sequence is CSDSGGHGNEQFF. DNA for the CDR3: TGCAGTGATAGCGGGGGGCATGGAAATGAGCAGTTCTTC.

The sample holds a few counts of this clonotype. The chain joins TRBV19 to TRBJ1-5; TRBD1 agrees at 10 bases. The CDR3 totals 14 residues. Germline V CDR1 and CDR2: LNHDA, SQIVND (reference sequence). The V and J ends lost 8 bases and 7 bases, in that order; junction bases with no gene match: 8. The CDR3 loop is CASGDRGKGQPQHF. CDR3 bases: TGTGCCAGTGGGGACAGGGGAAAAGGGCAGCCCCAGCATTTT.

This clonotype was counted between two and nine times. The chain combines TRBV11-2 with TRBJ2-2; 11 nucleotides match TRBD2. The V and J ends lost 3 bases and 5 bases, in that order; junction bases with no gene match: 2. The CDR3 is 15 amino acids. Germline V gives CDR1 SGHAT, CDR2 FQNNGV. The CDR3 nucleotides read TGTGCCAGCAGCTTTAGCGGGGGGGAGACCGGGGAGCTGTTTTTT. This gives the protein CASSFSGGETGELFF.

Only a few counts were recorded for this clonotype. The chain joins TRBV2 to TRBJ2-7; 13 positions match TRBD2. The J segment lost 1 base and the V segment lost 6 bases, leaving 3 bases of the junction unmatched. The CDR3 totals 15 residues. Germline V CDR1 and CDR2: SNHLY, FYNNEI. CDR3 amino acids: CASRGLAGPSYEQYV. CDR3 bases: TGTGCCAGCAGGGGACTAGCGGGGCCTTCCTACGAGCAGTACGTC.

About this clonotype itself: Possible read error: a much larger clone is one base away. The chain has TRBV5-1 and TRBJ2-1; D unclear. Germline V gene data show CDR1 as SGHRS and CDR2 as YFSETQ. This CDR3 has 11 amino acids. The CDR3 is CACSSDGEQFF. The CDR3 coding sequence is TGCGCCTGCAGCTCAGATGGTGAGCAGTTCTTC.

The chain has TRBV7-2 and TRBJ1-2, with D uncertain. Germline CDR1 SGHTA, CDR2 FQGNSA. Trimming left V 5 bases short and J 8 bases short, with 15 bases between. This CDR3 is built from 13 residues. This chain's CDR3 is CASSPEAVLGYTF. The DNA of the CDR3 is TGTGCCAGCAGCCCCGAGGCGGTTCTGGGCTACACCTTC.

This clonotype was picked up a small number of times. V and J are TRBV7-9 and TRBJ2-4; perhaps TRBD1 as D (5 bases). Germline CDR1 SEHNR, CDR2 FQNEAQ (reference sequence). CDR3 length equals 13 residues. With 0 bases removed from V and 7 bases from J, the gap between germline ends came to 7 bases. In DNA form, the CDR3 reads TGTGCCAGCAGCTTAGCGCAGGGCAACATTCAGTACTTC. Translating it yields CASSLAQGNIQYF.

V is TRBV18 and J is TRBJ2-1; no clear D gene. Germline loops: CDR1 KGHSH, CDR2 LQKENI. V lost 2 bases, J lost 9 bases, and 17 bases lay in between. The CDR3 is 15 residues long. CDR3 sequence (DNA): TGTGCCAGCTCACCATCCCCTTACGGCTCTTTTGAGCAGTTCTTC. Translation: CASSPSPYGSFEQFF.

This clonotype was seen many times. This sequence joins TRBV9 and TRBJ2-1; D unresolved. The V gene lost 3 bases and the J gene lost 7 bases, with 8 bases spanning the gap. The CDR3 has 12 residues. Germline V gene lookup returns CDR1 SGDLS and CDR2 YYNGEE. The CDR3 region is CASSARGNEQFF. The CDR3 DNA follows: TGTGCCAGCAGCGCCCGTGGGAATGAGCAGTTCTTC.